This T cell receptor (beta chain) was profiled in a study of T cell responses to AZD1222 COVID-19 vaccine. Study-wide results and limits: The peak T cell response came first, and repertoires were sampled only after it.

TCRdb keeps only in-frame clones here, not all; method: immunoSEQ multiplex PCR. Found here are 170,000 or so clones, 85% to 95% of them singletons; the top ten hold about 1%. About this clone itself: Its antigen remains unknown.

Germline V gene lookup returns CDR1 MDHEN and CDR2 SYDVKM. CDR3 length: 16 amino acids. The V segment lost 1 base and the J segment 3 bases; nucleotides outside the gene matches: 9. This sequence was found in an adult in good health. Sequencing used peripheral blood, obtained on day 0 of AZD1222 vaccination. V is TRBV28 and J is TRBJ2-7, with 7 bases lining up with TRBD1. CDR3 in amino acids: CASSLSEGAPYYEQYF. The CDR3 DNA reads TGTGCCAGCAGTTTATCTGAGGGGGCGCCTTACTACGAGCAGTACTTC.